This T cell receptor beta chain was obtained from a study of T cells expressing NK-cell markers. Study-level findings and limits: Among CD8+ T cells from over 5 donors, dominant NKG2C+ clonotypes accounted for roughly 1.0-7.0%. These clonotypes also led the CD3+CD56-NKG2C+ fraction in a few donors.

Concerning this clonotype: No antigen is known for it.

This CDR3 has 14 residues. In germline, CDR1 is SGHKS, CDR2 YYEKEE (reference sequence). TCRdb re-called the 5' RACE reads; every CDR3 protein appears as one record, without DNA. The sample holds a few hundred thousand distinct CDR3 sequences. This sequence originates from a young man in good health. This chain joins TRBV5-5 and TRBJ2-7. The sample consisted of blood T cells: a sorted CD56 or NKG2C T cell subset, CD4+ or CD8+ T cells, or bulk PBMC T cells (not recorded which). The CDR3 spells CASSLERLNYEQYF.